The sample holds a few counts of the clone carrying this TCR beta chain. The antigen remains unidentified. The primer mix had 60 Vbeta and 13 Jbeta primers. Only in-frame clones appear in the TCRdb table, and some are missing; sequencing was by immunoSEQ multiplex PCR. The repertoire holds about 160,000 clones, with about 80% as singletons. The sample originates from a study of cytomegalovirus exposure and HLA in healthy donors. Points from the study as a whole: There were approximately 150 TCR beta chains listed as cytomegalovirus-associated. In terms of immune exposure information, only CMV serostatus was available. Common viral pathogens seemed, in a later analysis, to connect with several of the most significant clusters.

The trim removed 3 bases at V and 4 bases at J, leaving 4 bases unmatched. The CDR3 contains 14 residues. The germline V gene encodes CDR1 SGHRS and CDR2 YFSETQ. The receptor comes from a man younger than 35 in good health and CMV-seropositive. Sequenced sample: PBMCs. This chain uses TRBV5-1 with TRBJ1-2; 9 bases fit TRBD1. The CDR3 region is CASSWTGASYGYTF. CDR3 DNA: TGCGCCAGCAGCTGGACAGGGGCAAGCTATGGCTACACCTTC.